Each of the 6 T cell receptor beta chains below was sequenced from the same sample in a study of shared clonotypes between healthy human individuals. Using immunoSEQ multiplex PCR, the repertoire was profiled, and TCRdb retains in-frame clones only, with some absent. The table includes approximately 980,000 clones, approximately 80% detected once. Sequencing was carried out using memory CD4+ T cells sorted from blood. Subset in this sample: CD45RA-negative fraction. Receptors were obtained from a man aged 18 to 29 in good health.

The chain couples TRBV2 to TRBJ2-7; 14 nucleotides line up with TRBD2. V gave up 5 bases and J gave up 0 bases; unmatched junction bases: 9. The CDR3 has 18 residues. Germline values: CDR1 SNHLY, CDR2 FYNNEI. The CDR3 DNA sequence: TGTGCCAGCAGTTTAAGACTAGCGGGGGGGCTACTCTCCTACGAGCAGTACTTC. It yields the protein CASSLRLAGGLLSYEQYF.

The V gene is TRBV5-1, the J gene TRBJ1-6; 8 nucleotides line up with TRBD1. Germline CDR1 SGHRS, CDR2 YFSETQ. V shed 2 bases and J 9 bases; nucleotides not matched to a gene: 4. The length of the CDR3 is 14 residues. The CDR3 reads CASSFGQGVSPLHF. CDR3 DNA sequence: TGCGCCAGCAGCTTTGGACAGGGAGTTTCACCCCTCCACTTT. Based on the CDR3 plus reference TRBV5-1 and TRBJ1-6, the full variable domain is KAGVTQTPRYLIKTRGQQVTLSCSPISGHRSVSWYQQTPGQGLQFLFEYFSETQRNKGNFPGRFSGRQFSNSRSEMNVSTLELGDSALYLCASSFGQGVSPLHFGNGTRLTVT.

The chain carries TRBV7-2 and TRBJ2-1; 9 nucleotides match TRBD2. CDR3 length: 16 amino acids. V shed 5 bases, J shed 7 bases, and the junction held 12 bases outside the gene matches. Germline CDR1 reads SGHTA; CDR2 reads FQGNSA. CDR3 bases: TGTGCCAGCAGCCCCCGGGGCGGGAGGGCCGGGAATGAGCAGTTCTTC. Protein: CASSPRGGRAGNEQFF.

The CDR3 loop is CASSLGDSSNQPQHF. The CDR3 nucleotides are TGTGCCAGCAGCTTAGGGGACAGTAGCAATCAGCCCCAGCATTTT. This chain connects TRBV7-9 to TRBJ1-5, with 7 bases fitting TRBD1. This CDR3 has 15 residues. The V segment lost 1 base and the J segment 0 bases; nucleotides outside the gene matches: 0. Germline V lookup: CDR1 SEHNR, CDR2 FQNEAQ (reference sequence).

The V and J genes are TRBV5-1 and TRBJ2-7; possibly TRBD2 for D (5 bases). Germline CDR1 reads SGHRS; CDR2 reads YFSETQ. With 2 bases removed from V and 2 bases from J, the gap between germline ends came to 14 bases. The CDR3 spans 15 residues. CDR3 region: CASSFRAGGTYEQYF. CDR3 DNA: TGCGCCAGCAGCTTCCGGGCGGGCGGAACCTACGAGCAGTACTTC.

This clone was counted only a few times. The sample carries other DNA sequences with the same CDR3. The chain carries TRBV7-8 and TRBJ1-5; D unresolved. The CDR3 runs 12 residues. Germline CDR1 and CDR2: SGHVS and FQNEAQ. V was clipped by 0 bases and J by 6 bases, with 3 bases between them. CDR3 amino acids: CASSLALQPQHF. DNA for the CDR3: TGTGCCAGCAGCTTAGCGCTTCAGCCCCAGCATTTT.